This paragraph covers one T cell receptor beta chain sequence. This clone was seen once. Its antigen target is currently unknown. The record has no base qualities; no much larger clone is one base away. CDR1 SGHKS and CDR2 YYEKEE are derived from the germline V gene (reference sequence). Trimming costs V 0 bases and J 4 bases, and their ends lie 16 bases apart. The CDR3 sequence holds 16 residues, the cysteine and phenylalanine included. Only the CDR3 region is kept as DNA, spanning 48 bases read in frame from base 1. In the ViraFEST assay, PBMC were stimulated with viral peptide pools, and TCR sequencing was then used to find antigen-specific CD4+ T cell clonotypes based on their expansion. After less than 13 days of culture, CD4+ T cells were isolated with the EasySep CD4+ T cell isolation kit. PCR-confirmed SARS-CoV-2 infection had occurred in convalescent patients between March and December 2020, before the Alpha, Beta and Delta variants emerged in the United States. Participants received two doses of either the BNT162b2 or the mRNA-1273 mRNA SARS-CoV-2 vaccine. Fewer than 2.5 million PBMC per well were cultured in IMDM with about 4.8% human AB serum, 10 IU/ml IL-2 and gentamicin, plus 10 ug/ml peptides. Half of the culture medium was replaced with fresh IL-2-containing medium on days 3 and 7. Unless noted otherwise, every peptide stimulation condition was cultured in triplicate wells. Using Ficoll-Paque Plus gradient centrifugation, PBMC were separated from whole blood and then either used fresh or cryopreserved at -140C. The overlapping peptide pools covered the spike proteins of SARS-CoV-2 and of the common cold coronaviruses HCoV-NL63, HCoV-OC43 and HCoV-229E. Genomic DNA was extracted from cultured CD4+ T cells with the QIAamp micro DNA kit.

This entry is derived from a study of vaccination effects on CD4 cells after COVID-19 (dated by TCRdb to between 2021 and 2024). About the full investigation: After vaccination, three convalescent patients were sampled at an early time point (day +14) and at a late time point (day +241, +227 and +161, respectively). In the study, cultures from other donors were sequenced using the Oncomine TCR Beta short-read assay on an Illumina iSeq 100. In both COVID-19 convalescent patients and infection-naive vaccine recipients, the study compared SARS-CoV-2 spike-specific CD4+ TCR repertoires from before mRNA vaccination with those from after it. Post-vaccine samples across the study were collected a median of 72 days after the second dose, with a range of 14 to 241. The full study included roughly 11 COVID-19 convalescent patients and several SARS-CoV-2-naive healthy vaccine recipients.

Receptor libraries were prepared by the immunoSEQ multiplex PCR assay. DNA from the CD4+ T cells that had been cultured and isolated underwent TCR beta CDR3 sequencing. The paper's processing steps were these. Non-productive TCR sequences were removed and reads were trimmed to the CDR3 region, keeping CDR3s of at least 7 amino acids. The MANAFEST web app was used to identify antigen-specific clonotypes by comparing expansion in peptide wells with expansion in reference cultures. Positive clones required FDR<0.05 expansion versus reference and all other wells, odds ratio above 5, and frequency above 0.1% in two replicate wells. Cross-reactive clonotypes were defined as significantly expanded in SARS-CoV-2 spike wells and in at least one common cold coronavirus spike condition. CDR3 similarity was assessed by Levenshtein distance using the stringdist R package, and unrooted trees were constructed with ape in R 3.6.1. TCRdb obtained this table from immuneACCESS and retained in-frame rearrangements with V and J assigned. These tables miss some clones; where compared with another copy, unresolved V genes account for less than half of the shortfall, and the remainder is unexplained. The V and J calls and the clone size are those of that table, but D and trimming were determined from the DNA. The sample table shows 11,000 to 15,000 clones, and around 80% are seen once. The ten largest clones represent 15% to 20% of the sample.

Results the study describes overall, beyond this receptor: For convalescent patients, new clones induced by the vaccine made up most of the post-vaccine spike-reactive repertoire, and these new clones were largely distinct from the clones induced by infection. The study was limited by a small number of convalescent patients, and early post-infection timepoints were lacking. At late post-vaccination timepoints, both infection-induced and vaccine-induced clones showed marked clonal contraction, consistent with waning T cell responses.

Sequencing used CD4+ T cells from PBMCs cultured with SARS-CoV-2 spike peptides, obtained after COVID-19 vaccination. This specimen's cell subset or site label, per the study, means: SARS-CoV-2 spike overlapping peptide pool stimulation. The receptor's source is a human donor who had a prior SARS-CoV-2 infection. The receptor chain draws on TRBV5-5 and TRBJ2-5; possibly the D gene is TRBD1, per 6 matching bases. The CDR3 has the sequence CASSLGRRQGPETQYF. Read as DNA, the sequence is TGTGCCAGCAGCTTGGGTCGGCGGCAGGGGCCAGAGACCCAGTACTTC. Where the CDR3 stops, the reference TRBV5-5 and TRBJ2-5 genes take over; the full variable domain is DAGVTQSPTHLIKTRGQQVTLRCSPISGHKSVSWYQQVLGQGPQFIFQYYEKEERGRGNFPDRFSARQFPNYSSELNVNALLLGDSALYLCASSLGRRQGPETQYFGPGTRLLVL.